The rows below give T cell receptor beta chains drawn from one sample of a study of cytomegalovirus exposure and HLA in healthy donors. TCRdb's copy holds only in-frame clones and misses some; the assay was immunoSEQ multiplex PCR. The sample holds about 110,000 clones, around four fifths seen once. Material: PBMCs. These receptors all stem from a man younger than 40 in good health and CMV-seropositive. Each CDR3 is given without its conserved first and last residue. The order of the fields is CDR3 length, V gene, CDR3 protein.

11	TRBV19	ASSATLTGHPF
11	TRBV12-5	ASVDPTGAEAF
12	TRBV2	ASSEAPNTGELF
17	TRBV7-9	SSSLYPRQGALANYGYT
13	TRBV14	ASSRVRVPGETQY
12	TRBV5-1	ASSPGSKHDEQF
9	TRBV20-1	SATVYTEAF
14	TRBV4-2	ASSPLLAVNTGELF
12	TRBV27	ASSLGQRNTEAF
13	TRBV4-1	ASSQEAHTNYGYT
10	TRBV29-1	SVIQGPMDYT
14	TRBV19	ASSIGAGTDFYEQY
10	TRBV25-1	ASSLYGNTIY
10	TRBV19	ATEVSTYEQY
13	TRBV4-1	ASSLAGLSSYEQY
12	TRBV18	ASSPGPLGNTIY
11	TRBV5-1	ASSSTGTNGYT
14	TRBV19	ASSTESREGHQPQH
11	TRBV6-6	ASSPSTGDGYT
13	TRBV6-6	ASTLGGDRNPEQY
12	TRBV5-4	ASSPGVRDYGYT
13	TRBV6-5	ASSTGDYYNSPLH
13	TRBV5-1	ASSHAGIRSYEQY
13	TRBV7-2	ASSPAGGGGYGYT
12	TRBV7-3	ASSSTGGRSEQY
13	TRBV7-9	ASSSVEAGNTEAF
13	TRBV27	ASYTAGGPADTQY
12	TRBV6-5	ASRAEGSTDTQY
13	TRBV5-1	ASSLRQTPGNTIY
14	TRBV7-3	ASSLNGLATGHEQF
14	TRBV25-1	ASGGDLDRGDGGAF
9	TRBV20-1	SAWSVYGYT
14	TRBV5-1	ASSPSGLAGGYEQY
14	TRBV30	AWSAGLAGPADTQY
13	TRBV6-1	ASSEVSFSGNTIY
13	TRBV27	ASSLWSAGDNEQF
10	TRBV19	ASSISLDTQY
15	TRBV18	ASSLNPGGSQNYGYT
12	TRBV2	ASSDGRRYYGYT
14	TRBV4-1	ASSQAPGLEKETQY
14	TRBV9	ASSVEGGIGTGELF
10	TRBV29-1	SVAISNTEAF
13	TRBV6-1	ASSDGQGDSEKLF
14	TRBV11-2	ASSPSPGTGTYEQY
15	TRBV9	ASSVGGSGGPRETQY
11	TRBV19	ASHRGFNQPQH
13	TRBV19	ASSMRKESNQPQH
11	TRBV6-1	ASSPSEDYEQY
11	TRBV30	AWTRGMDTEAF
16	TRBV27	ASSLRLAGGPYQETQY
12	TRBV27	ASTRQGGVAEAF
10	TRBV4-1	ASSQASDTQY
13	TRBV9	ASSVGRGGTGELF